These 30 T cell receptor beta chains share one sample of origin, sequenced in a study of shared clonotypes between healthy human individuals. Data came from immunoSEQ multiplex PCR; TCRdb stores just in-frame clones and leaves some out. The sample carries about 820,000 clones, 80% to 95% recorded once. Naive CD8 cells were CD45RO-negative, positively selected for CCR7, excluding terminally differentiated effector memory CD45RA+ cells. What was sequenced was naive CD8+ T cells sorted from blood. The receptors come from a man aged 30 to 39 in good health.

The chain recombines TRBV13 with TRBJ2-5, with D uncertain. The CDR3 sequence is 14 residues long. The ends were cut back, 1 base at V and 5 bases at J, with 11 bases in the middle. The germline V gene has CDR1 PRHDT and CDR2 FYEKMQ (reference sequence). CDR3 loop: CASSLESDPETQYF. DNA for the CDR3: TGTGCCAGCAGCTTAGAGAGCGATCCTGAGACCCAGTACTTC.

V usage is TRBV6-6 and J usage is TRBJ2-2, with TRBD1 matching over 7 bases. Losses at the gene ends were 2 bases for V and 10 bases for J; bases not matched to a gene: 13. The CDR3 runs 16 residues. CDR1 is MNHNY and CDR2 is SVGAGI in the germline V gene (reference sequence). CDR3 sequence (DNA): TGTGCCAGCAGTTACCTGACAGGGCCCCCGTGGGAGGAGCTGTTTTTT. This sequence encodes CASSYLTGPPWEELFF.

This clone was found a few times. This chain links TRBV28 with TRBJ2-2; 7 nucleotides match TRBD1. CDR3 length: 16 residues. V gave up 3 bases and J gave up 7 bases; unmatched junction bases: 11. Germline CDR1 MDHEN, CDR2 SYDVKM. CDR3 coding DNA: TGTGCCAGCAGTTTCCCATCCGACAGGGCGCACGGGGAGCTGTTTTTT. Amino acid sequence: CASSFPSDRAHGELFF.

The sample holds many counts of this clone. The chain couples TRBV7-8 to TRBJ2-7; D not certain. CDR3 length equals 11 residues. V was shortened by 2 bases and J by 5 bases, with 4 bases between the two germline ends. CDR1 is SGHVS and CDR2 is FQNEAQ in the germline V gene. CDR3 sequence (DNA): TGTGCCAGCAGCTTATCCGACGAGCAGTACTTC. This codes for CASSLSDEQYF.

The chain recombines TRBV7-9 with TRBJ2-1; 11 positions match TRBD2. J gave up 0 bases and V 4 bases, and 11 bases lay outside the gene matches. The CDR3 length is 19 residues. Germline V gives CDR1 SEHNR, CDR2 FQNEAQ (reference sequence). The CDR3 reads CASSSPGTSGPSSYNEQFF. The CDR3 DNA reads as TGTGCCAGCAGCTCCCCCGGGACTAGCGGCCCTAGCTCCTACAATGAGCAGTTCTTC.

This chain uses TRBV10-2 with TRBJ2-1, with D perhaps TRBD2 (6 bases). CDR3 length: 13 amino acids. Per the germline V gene, CDR1 is WSHSY and CDR2 is SAAADI. The V end was cut by 9 bases, the J end by 3 bases, with 12 bases between. This CDR3 is CASSAGFYNEQFF. The CDR3 DNA reads as TGCGCCAGTTCCGCGGGATTCTACAATGAGCAGTTCTTC.

The rearrangement joins TRBV9 to TRBJ2-7; TRBD1 is a possible D gene (6 bases). Trimming pared 0 bases from V and 4 bases from J, leaving 14 bases between. CDR3 length equals 15 residues. Looked up from germline, CDR1 is SGDLS and CDR2 is YYNGEE. CDR3 amino acids: CASSVGQGPVYEQYF. The CDR3 coding sequence is TGTGCCAGCAGCGTAGGGCAGGGGCCCGTTTACGAGCAGTACTTC.

The chain links TRBV2 to TRBJ2-3; the D gene is possibly TRBD2 (6 bases). The CDR3 runs to 14 residues. CDR1 and CDR2 from the germline V gene are SNHLY and FYNNEI. Trimming shortened V by 8 bases and J by 3 bases, and 15 bases separated the two germline ends. This CDR3 is CASSPSDSTDTQYF. The CDR3 DNA reads TGTGCCAGCTCCCCTAGCGACTCGACAGATACGCAGTATTTT. Based on the CDR3 plus reference TRBV2 and TRBJ2-3, the full variable domain is EPEVTQTPSHQVTQMGQEVILRCVPISNHLYFYWYRQILGQKVEFLVSFYNNEISEKSEIFDDQFSVERPDGSNFTLKIRSTKLEDSAMYFCASSPSDSTDTQYFGPGTRLTVL.

The V gene is TRBV5-4, the J gene TRBJ2-2, with a tentative D call TRBD2 (6 bases). CDR1 is SGHNT, CDR2 YYREEE, per germline (reference sequence). The CDR3 extends over 17 amino acids. With 1 base removed from V and 0 bases from J, the gap between germline ends came to 13 bases. The CDR3 protein is CASSLIGRDANTGELFF. The CDR3 region has the DNA TGTGCCAGCAGCTTGATTGGGCGGGACGCGAACACCGGGGAGCTGTTTTTT.

The chain uses TRBV27 and TRBJ2-5; no definite D call. The V end was cut by 5 bases, the J end by 8 bases, with 15 bases between. Per germline, CDR1 MNHEY and CDR2 SMNVEV (reference sequence). This CDR3 comprises 13 residues. The CDR3 coding sequence is TGTGCCAGCAGTGACGGATTTGCAGACACCCAGTACTTC. It codes for CASSDGFADTQYF.

As to this clone: The same CDR3 arises from other DNA sequences in this sample as well. The chain is built from TRBV7-8 and TRBJ2-5; the D gene is possibly TRBD2 (5 bases). The germline gives CDR1 SGHVS, CDR2 FQNEAQ. V shed 5 bases and J shed 2 bases, with 12 bases lying between them. The CDR3 spans 14 residues. The CDR3: CASSLGLGQETQYF. Here the CDR3 DNA reads TGTGCCAGCAGCCTCGGACTGGGGCAAGAGACCCAGTACTTC.

This clone was seen only once. This rearrangement joins TRBV4-1 to TRBJ2-7; D may be TRBD1 (6 bases). Germline CDR1 and CDR2: MGHRA and YSYEKL. The CDR3 runs to 14 residues. Trimming removed 3 bases from V and 6 bases from J, with 15 bases in between. Here the CDR3 reads CASSQIQGTGEQYF. In DNA, the CDR3 is TGCGCCAGCAGCCAGATACAGGGAACTGGCGAGCAGTACTTC.

The chain couples TRBV5-4 to TRBJ2-7, with TRBD2 matching over 7 bases. CDR3 size: 14 residues. Germline values: CDR1 SGHNT, CDR2 YYREEE (reference sequence). V was pared by 0 bases and J by 0 bases, with 0 bases of the junction left unmatched. The CDR3 spells CASSLGTSSYEQYF. CDR3 DNA: TGTGCCAGCAGCTTGGGGACTAGCTCCTACGAGCAGTACTTC.

As regards this clone: The same CDR3 arises from other DNA sequences in this sample as well. The rearrangement joins TRBV7-9 to TRBJ2-7; the match to TRBD1 covers 7 bases. The CDR3 sequence is 13 residues long. V lost 4 bases and J lost 2; bases outside the gene matches: 2. Germline CDR1 and CDR2: SEHNR and FQNEAQ (reference sequence). CDR3 DNA: TGTGCCAGCAGCTCGGGACAGACCTACGAGCAGTACTTC. Amino acids: CASSSGQTYEQYF.

The gene calls are TRBV7-2 and TRBJ2-5; the D gene is possibly TRBD1 (5 bases). Trimming pared 1 base from V and 5 bases from J, leaving 11 bases between. Germline V gives CDR1 SGHTA, CDR2 FQGNSA. CDR3 length: 14 amino acids. CDR3 coding DNA: TGTGCCAGCAGCTTAGACGCAGGGTGGGAGACCCAGTACTTC. Translation: CASSLDAGWETQYF.

The chain has TRBV28 and TRBJ2-2; D is ambiguous. Trimming removed 6 bases from V and 7 bases from J, with 9 bases in between. Germline V gives CDR1 MDHEN, CDR2 SYDVKM. The CDR3 length is 12 residues. The CDR3 sequence is CASSFQNGELFF. CDR3 DNA sequence: TGTGCCAGCAGCTTCCAGAACGGGGAGCTGTTTTTT.

The rearrangement joins TRBV10-1 to TRBJ2-1; possible D gene TRBD2, 5 bases. CDR1 WNHNN and CDR2 SYGVQD come from the germline V gene (reference sequence). Trimming stripped 3 bases from V and 6 bases from J, with 12 bases between. The CDR3 length is 14 residues. The chain's CDR3 is CASSDLASRNEQFF. The CDR3 nucleotides read TGCGCCAGCAGTGATTTGGCTAGCCGCAATGAGCAGTTCTTC.

CDR3 coding DNA: TGTGCCAGCAGCCCCGAGACAGGGCCCTACTCTGGAAACACCATATATTTT. Protein: CASSPETGPYSGNTIYF. The chain joins TRBV4-2 to TRBJ1-3; 7 bases match TRBD1. The CDR3 totals 17 residues. Trimming removed 4 bases from V and 0 bases from J; junction bases left unmatched: 9. Germline-derived CDR1 and CDR2 are LGHNA and YNFKEQ.

The chain links TRBV12-5 to TRBJ1-1, with D maybe TRBD1 (5 bases). CDR3 length: 16 residues. Germline values: CDR1 LGHNT, CDR2 FRNRAP. The germline V and J ends were trimmed by 1 base and 4 bases, with 16 bases remaining between them. In DNA form, the CDR3 reads TGTGCTAGTGGTTTGGACCTGGGGCGGGAGAGCACTGAAGCTTTCTTT. As protein: CASGLDLGRESTEAFF.

The V gene is TRBV28, the J gene TRBJ1-1; D gene ambiguous. V was shortened by 5 bases and J by 8 bases, with 15 bases between the two germline ends. The V gene's germline CDR1 is MDHEN and CDR2 SYDVKM. This CDR3 has 13 residues. The CDR3 sequence: CASSVNGRPEAFF. The CDR3 coding sequence is TGTGCCAGCAGTGTTAACGGGCGGCCCGAAGCTTTCTTT.

The chain links TRBV7-2 to TRBJ2-7; 12 bases match TRBD2. Germline V lookup: CDR1 SGHTA, CDR2 FQGNSA. V gave up 1 base and J gave up 0 bases; unmatched junction bases: 4. The CDR3 consists of 17 residues. The CDR3 nucleotides read TGTGCCAGCAGCTTAGAGTGGACTAGCGGGACCTCCTACGAGCAGTACTTC. Translating it yields CASSLEWTSGTSYEQYF.

V is TRBV7-9 and J is TRBJ1-1, with 9 bases fitting TRBD1. V was pared by 5 bases and J by 1 base, with 8 bases of the junction left unmatched. This CDR3 has 16 residues. Germline CDR1 SEHNR, CDR2 FQNEAQ (reference sequence). CDR3 sequence: CASSAHLGQGNTEAFF. DNA of the CDR3: TGTGCCAGCAGCGCACACCTGGGACAGGGGAACACTGAAGCTTTCTTT.

This chain uses TRBV6-4 with TRBJ2-2; TRBD2 might be the D (6 bases). The CDR3 contains 16 residues. V was cut by 4 bases and J by 0 bases, with 12 bases left in between. Germline V gene data show CDR1 as MRHNA and CDR2 as SNTAGT. CDR3 region: CASSGVAGTNTGELFF. The CDR3 nucleotides read TGTGCCAGCAGTGGCGTGGCGGGGACGAACACCGGGGAGCTGTTTTTT.

The DNA for the CDR3 is TGCGCCAGCAGCCAAGCCTGGGCGGGGGCTGGAAACACCATATATTTT. Translation gives CASSQAWAGAGNTIYF. The J gene is TRBJ1-3, the V gene TRBV4-1, with D possibly TRBD1 on 5 matching bases. The CDR3 loop spans 16 amino acids. Looked up from germline, CDR1 is MGHRA and CDR2 is YSYEKL. The V gene lost 1 base and the J gene lost 2 bases, with 12 bases spanning the gap.

J is TRBJ1-1 and V is TRBV5-8; D is unclear. This CDR3 has 16 residues. The germline V and J ends were trimmed by 8 bases and 1 base, with 21 bases remaining between them. CDR1 and CDR2 (germline): SGHTS, YDEGEE. The CDR3 region is CARDTLTDRPNTEAFF. The DNA for the CDR3 is TGTGCCAGAGATACGCTGACCGACCGTCCGAACACTGAAGCTTTCTTT.

This chain links TRBV19 with TRBJ2-3; tentatively, D is TRBD2 (6 bases). The germline V gene encodes CDR1 LNHDA and CDR2 SQIVND (reference sequence). The length of the CDR3 is 14 residues. The V and J ends lost 8 bases and 6 bases respectively, with 18 bases between them. CDR3 amino acids: CASCTAEGYDTQYF. CDR3 bases: TGTGCCAGTTGTACAGCGGAGGGGTACGATACGCAGTATTTT.

This clone was detected only once. In the same sample, other DNA sequences code for this CDR3. The V and J genes are TRBV7-9 and TRBJ2-1; maybe TRBD1 (6 bases). The CDR3 has 13 amino acids. CDR1 is SEHNR, CDR2 FQNEAQ, per germline (reference sequence). Trimming removed 1 base from V and 7 bases from J, with 8 bases in between. Here the CDR3 reads CASSLGTGNEQFF. The CDR3 coding sequence is TGTGCCAGCAGCTTAGGAACAGGGAATGAGCAGTTCTTC.

This chain links TRBV6-1 with TRBJ2-1, with TRBD1 matching 7 bases. V gave up 4 bases and J gave up 2 bases; unmatched junction bases: 5. The CDR3 has 15 amino acids. CDR1 is MNHNS and CDR2 is SASEGT in the germline V gene. CDR3 region: CASSVDRATYNEQFF. The CDR3 DNA sequence: TGTGCCAGCAGTGTAGACAGGGCGACCTACAATGAGCAGTTCTTC.

The V call is TRBV27, the J call TRBJ2-1, with 7 bases fitting TRBD2. The length of the CDR3 is 15 residues. Losses at the gene ends were 2 bases for V and 5 bases for J; bases not matched to a gene: 6. Per germline, CDR1 MNHEY and CDR2 SMNVEV (reference sequence). For the CDR3, the DNA is TGTGCCAGCAGTTTAGGGGGGGTTCTCCACAATGAGCAGTTCTTC. This translates into CASSLGGVLHNEQFF.

This chain links TRBV19 with TRBJ2-7; D assignment may be TRBD1 or TRBD2 (5 bases each). The V end lost 1 base, the J end lost 4 bases, and 17 bases lay between the germline ends. CDR1 and CDR2 (germline): LNHDA, SQIVND (reference sequence). The CDR3 runs 16 residues. The CDR3 coding sequence is TGTGCCAGTAGTATAGCGGCGGTGGGACGGAGTTACGAGCAGTACTTC. It specifies CASSIAAVGRSYEQYF. The full variable domain, completed using reference TRBV19 and TRBJ2-7, is DGGITQSPKYLFRKEGQNVTLSCEQNLNHDAMYWYRQDPGQGLRLIYYSQIVNDFQKGDIAEGYSVSREKKESFPLTVTSAQKNPTAFYLCASSIAAVGRSYEQYFGPGTRLTVT.